A selection of T cell receptor beta chains follows, all from one sample in a study of blood T cell repertoires in COVID-19. TCRdb keeps only in-frame clones here, not all; method: immunoSEQ multiplex PCR. The sample shows over 45,000 clones, more than 70% of them seen only once. The sample was peripheral blood. These receptors were collected from a man in his 60s with active COVID-19. Both conserved end residues are part of each CDR3. The D gene is left open where the match is weak. The listing skips clone size in some rows; elsewhere it reads once, few, many or a size class.

CDR3 length,J gene,V gene,clone size,D gene,CDR3 DNA,CDR3 protein
14,TRBJ1-3,TRBV19,-,TRBD1,TGTGCCAGTAACCGACAGGGGGCTGGAAACACCATATATTTT,CASNRQGAGNTIYF
18,TRBJ2-7,TRBV7-8,once,-,TGTGCCAGCAGCTTAGCCCTAGAGGGTGGGAGGCACTCCTACGAGCAGTACTTC,CASSLALEGGRHSYEQYF
15,TRBJ2-7,TRBV19,-,TRBD2,TGTGCCAGTAGTATGATTGGCGGGAGGGCTTACGAGCAGTACTTC,CASSMIGGRAYEQYF
15,TRBJ2-1,TRBV9,-,TRBD2,TGTGCCAGCAGCGTTAAGGGACTAGCGGACAATGAGCAGTTCTTC,CASSVKGLADNEQFF
14,TRBJ2-1,TRBV19,-,TRBD1,TGTGCCAGTAGTATTGGGGGACAGGTTAATGAGCAGTTCTTC,CASSIGGQVNEQFF
14,TRBJ1-4,TRBV7-8,-,-,TGTGCCAGCAGCTTTGGGGAGTCTAATGAAAAACTGTTTTTT,CASSFGESNEKLFF
11,TRBJ1-1,TRBV20-1,-,-,TGCAGTGCTGTTAGATTCGCTGAAGCTTTCTTT,CSAVRFAEAFF
15,TRBJ2-1,TRBV6-5,-,TRBD2,TGTGCCAGCAGTTACCGGGCGGGAGGGTACAATGAGCAGTTCTTC,CASSYRAGGYNEQFF
18,TRBJ2-5,TRBV9,-,-,TGTGCCAGCAGCGTCGCACAGCGAATTAGCGATTTCCAAGAGACCCAGTACTTC,CASSVAQRISDFQETQYF
14,TRBJ2-1,TRBV5-1,once,TRBD1,TGCGCCAGCAGCAGGGGACAGGGCTACAATGAGCAGTTCTTC,CASSRGQGYNEQFF
14,TRBJ2-7,TRBV30,-,TRBD1,TGTGCCTGGAAAAGGGACAGAAGCTCCTACGAGCAGTACTTC,CAWKRDRSSYEQYF
18,TRBJ2-3,TRBV21-1,-,-,TGTGCCAGCAGCATACTAAACGAGAGCGGGAGAGGGGCAGATACGCAGTATTTT,CASSILNESGRGADTQYF
14,TRBJ1-2,TRBV2,-,-,TGTGCCAGCAAGGTGGAGGCTGCAGTCTTTCTATACACCTTC,CASKVEAAVFLYTF
14,TRBJ2-5,TRBV6-5,-,TRBD2,TGTGCCAGCAGTACTAGCGGGGGCCAAGAGACCCAGTACTTC,CASSTSGGQETQYF
13,TRBJ2-1,TRBV7-9,-,TRBD2,TGTGCCAGCAGCGGGAGGGGAGGGGATGAGCAGTTCTTC,CASSGRGGDEQFF
14,TRBJ1-4,TRBV23-1,-,TRBD1,TGCGCCAGCCGATCAGGGGGCCCTAATGAAAAACTGTTTTTT,CASRSGGPNEKLFF
14,TRBJ1-2,TRBV19,once,-,TGTGCCAGTAGTATGATGGACCGGGGGACTGGCTACACCTTC,CASSMMDRGTGYTF
15,TRBJ2-7,TRBV11-2,-,TRBD1,TGTGCCAGCAGCTTAGGACAGGGGGCAATCCACGAGCAGTACTTC,CASSLGQGAIHEQYF
15,TRBJ1-2,TRBV4-1,-,-,TGCGCCAGCAGCCCGTCAGGCTGGGGGGGCGATGGCTACACCTTC,CASSPSGWGGDGYTF
14,TRBJ2-1,TRBV5-1,-,TRBD1,TGCGCCAGCAAGGGGACAGGGTCCTACAATGAGCAGTTCTTC,CASKGTGSYNEQFF
17,TRBJ2-2,TRBV7-9,-,TRBD2,TGTGCCAGCAGCTCGTTGACTAGCGGGAGTATCGCCGGGGAGCTGTTTTTT,CASSSLTSGSIAGELFF
14,TRBJ2-7,TRBV29-1,-,TRBD2,TGCAGCGTTCTTGCACTAGCGGACACCTACGAGCAGTACTTC,CSVLALADTYEQYF
15,TRBJ2-7,TRBV9,-,-,TGTGCCAGCAGCGCCTTTTTAGCGCCGGCCTACGAGCAGTACTTC,CASSAFLAPAYEQYF
15,TRBJ2-7,TRBV5-6,-,-,TGTGCCAGCAGCCGCCCCCCGGACAGGAGGGGCGAGCAGTACTTC,CASSRPPDRRGEQYF
14,TRBJ1-2,TRBV11-2,-,TRBD1,TGTGCCAGCAGCGCAGGGGACAGGGGAGGGAGCTACACCTTC,CASSAGDRGGSYTF
13,TRBJ1-4,TRBV12-3/TRBV12-4,once,-,TGTGCCAGCAGTTCACAGCTGAATGAAAAACTGTTTTTT,CASSSQLNEKLFF
13,TRBJ2-5,TRBV18,-,-,TGTGCCAGCTCACCCGGGAGAGTGGAGACCCAGTACTTC,CASSPGRVETQYF
18,TRBJ2-3,TRBV18,once,TRBD2,TGTGCCAGCTCACCATACGGGACTAGCGGGAGGAGCACAGATACGCAGTATTTT,CASSPYGTSGRSTDTQYF
15,TRBJ2-7,TRBV7-9,-,-,TGTGCCAGCAGCTCCCCTCAAATGAGGGCCTACGAGCAGTACTTC,CASSSPQMRAYEQYF
14,TRBJ2-1,TRBV10-2,-,TRBD2,TGCGCCACCTTATTGGCGGGAGGCTACAATGAGCAGTTCTTC,CATLLAGGYNEQFF
12,TRBJ1-1,TRBV10-3,-,TRBD1,TGTGCCGCAGGGACAGGGAGAACTGAAGCTTTCTTT,CAAGTGRTEAFF
13,TRBJ1-1,TRBV20-1,once,-,TGCAGTGCTAGTCGGCGGCAGAACACTGAAGCTTTCTTT,CSASRRQNTEAFF